The T cell receptor (beta chain) described here comes from a study of blood T cell repertoires in COVID-19. At the level of the study: From the United States, Italy and Spain came samples of acute and convalescent COVID-19.

Germline CDR1 is SGHTA and CDR2 is FQGNSA. This CDR3 contains 14 residues. Trimming stripped 3 bases from V and 5 bases from J, with 11 bases between. Per the study methods: Reference gene primer amplification gave nucleated cell count estimates. The method was immunoSEQ multiplex PCR; TCRdb's version includes in-frame clones alone and lacks a portion of them. The DNA was the basis for D and trimming; V, J and clone size are from that table. The sample carries a few hundred thousand clones, about 80% recorded once. The chain is built from TRBV7-2 and TRBJ1-3, with a weak D call TRBD1 (5 bases). The sequence derives from a woman aged 55-75 years with acute or convalescent COVID-19. What was sequenced was peripheral blood. Here the CDR3 DNA reads TGTGCCAGCAGCTTTCAGGGATCGAGAAACACCATATATTTT. This codes for CASSFQGSRNTIYF.